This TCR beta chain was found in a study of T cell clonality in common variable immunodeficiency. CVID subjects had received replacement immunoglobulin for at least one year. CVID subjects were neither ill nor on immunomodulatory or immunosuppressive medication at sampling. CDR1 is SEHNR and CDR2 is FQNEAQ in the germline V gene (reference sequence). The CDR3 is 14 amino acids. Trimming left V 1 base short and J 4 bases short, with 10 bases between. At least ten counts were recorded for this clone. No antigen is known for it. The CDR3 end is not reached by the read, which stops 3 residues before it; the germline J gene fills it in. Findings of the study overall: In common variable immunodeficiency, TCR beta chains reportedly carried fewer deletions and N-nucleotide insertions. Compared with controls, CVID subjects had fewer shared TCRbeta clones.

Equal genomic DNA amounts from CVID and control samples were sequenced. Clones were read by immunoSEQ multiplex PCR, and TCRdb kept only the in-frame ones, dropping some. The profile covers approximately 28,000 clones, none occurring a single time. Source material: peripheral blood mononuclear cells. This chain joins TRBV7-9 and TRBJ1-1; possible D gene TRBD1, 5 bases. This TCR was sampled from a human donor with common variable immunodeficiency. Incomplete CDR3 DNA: TGTGCCAGCAGCTTAGGGGGGGGGTTCACTGAA. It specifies CASSLGGGFTE. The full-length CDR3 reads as CASSLGGGFTEAFF.